This T cell receptor (beta chain) was sequenced during a study of identifying expanded T cells in peripheral blood. This CDR3 region has 14 residues. V gave up 4 bases and J gave up 8 bases, with 12 bases separating them. Germline values: CDR1 KGHSH, CDR2 LQKENI. Method: immunoSEQ multiplex PCR; TCRdb's copy keeps in-frame clones and lacks some. The sample lists 85,000 to 90,000 clones; around 85% were seen once. The sample taken for sequencing was blood. The receptor was isolated from a person aged 18 to 75 in good health. The V and J genes are TRBV18 and TRBJ1-6; D ambiguous. DNA for the CDR3: TGTGCCAGCTCACTATTCCCGCGGGATTCACCCCTCCACTTT. It is translated as CASSLFPRDSPLHF. The whole variable domain, remainder taken from reference TRBV18 and TRBJ1-6, is NAGVMQNPRHLVRRRGQEARLRCSPMKGHSHVYWYRQLPEEGLKFMVYLQKENIIDESGMPKERFSAEFPKEGPSILRIQQVVRGDSAAYFCASSLFPRDSPLHFGNGTRLTVT.